Each of the 18 T cell receptor beta chains below was sequenced from the same sample in a study of T cells in Graves' hyperthyroidism and ophthalmopathy. TCR beta CDR3 region amplification was performed from RNA transcripts. HTBI primers were the set used in a first-round RT-PCR of the TCR CDR3. TCRdb re-analysed the multiplex PCR reads in MiXCR, keeping a single row per CDR3 protein. In the table there are roughly 400,000 distinct CDR3 sequences, more than 15% of which are singletons. Material: blood. The receptor source for this set is a young woman with Graves' hyperthyroidism that later progressed to Graves' ophthalmopathy.

The V and J genes are TRBV28 and TRBJ1-5; the match to TRBD1 covers 7 bases. CDR3 length equals 16 residues. The V gene end was trimmed by 6 bases and the J gene end by 7 bases; junction bases not matched to a gene: 15. Per the germline V gene, CDR1 is MDHEN and CDR2 is SYDVKM. The CDR3 bases are TGTGCCAGCAGCCCCCGACGAACAGGGGCCGGGCAGCCCCAGCATTTT. Its translation is CASSPRRTGAGQPQHF.

This clonotype was seen a few times. The chain carries TRBV28 and TRBJ2-7, with D possibly TRBD1 on 6 matching bases. Trimming removed 5 bases at V and 0 bases at J, with 11 bases between. CDR3 size: 14 residues. CDR1 is MDHEN and CDR2 is SYDVKM in the germline V gene. Written as DNA, the CDR3 is TGTGCCAGCAGTCAAACAGGGAGCTCCTACGAGCAGTACTTC. This sequence encodes CASSQTGSSYEQYF.

Ten or more counts support this clonotype. The chain has TRBV11-2 and TRBJ2-1; either TRBD1 or TRBD2 may supply D (5 bases each). Germline assignment: CDR1 SGHAT and CDR2 FQNNGV. Trimming shortened V by 3 bases and J by 0 bases, and 15 bases separated the two germline ends. The CDR3 runs to 17 residues. The DNA for the CDR3 is TGTGCCAGCAGCTTTCCGAGGGACGGTAGCTCCTACAATGAGCAGTTCTTC. Translated, it gives CASSFPRDGSSYNEQFF. The whole variable domain, remainder taken from reference TRBV11-2 and TRBJ2-1, is EAGVAQSPRYKIIEKRQSVAFWCNPISGHATLYWYQQILGQGPKLLIQFQNNGVVDDSQLPKDRFSAERLKGVDSTLKIQPAKLEDSAVYLCASSFPRDGSSYNEQFFGPGTRLTVL.

This clonotype was picked up many times. This chain connects TRBV18 to TRBJ2-7; TRBD1 matches at 9 bases. V lost 2 bases and J lost 6; bases outside the gene matches: 5. Germline V CDR1 and CDR2: KGHSH, LQKENI. This CDR3 has 14 residues. The CDR3 DNA reads as TGTGCCAGCTCACCAACGGACAGGGGAGGCGAGCAGTACTTC. Translation gives CASSPTDRGGEQYF.

As regards this clonotype: This may come from a read error, since a much larger clone is one base off. This chain uses TRBV20-1 with TRBJ1-2; 9 bases line up with TRBD1. The CDR3 is 13 residues long. CDR1 is DFQATT, CDR2 SNEGSKA, per germline (reference sequence). CDR3 in DNA: TGCGGTGCCCCGACAGGGGGGTTCGGGGGCTACACCTTC. Its translation is CGAPTGGFGGYTF.

To note about this clonotype: Since a much larger clone is just one base distant, this may be a read error. The V and J genes are TRBV20-1 and TRBJ1-4, with 8 bases fitting TRBD1. The V segment lost 1 base and the J segment 7 bases; nucleotides outside the gene matches: 5. CDR1 DFQATT and CDR2 SNEGSKA come from the germline V gene (reference sequence). The CDR3 sequence is 14 residues long. The CDR3 bases are TGCAGTGCTAGAGTCACAGGGGGGATTGAAAAACTGTTTTTT. It is translated as CSARVTGGIEKLFF.

Note on this clonotype: This may come from a read error, since a much larger clone is one base off. The V call is TRBV13, the J call TRBJ2-5, with a possible D match to TRBD2 (5 bases). V gave up 1 base and J gave up 9 bases, with 9 bases separating them. This CDR3 has 12 amino acids. The germline V gene has CDR1 PRHDT and CDR2 FYEKMQ (reference sequence). CDR3 nucleotide sequence: TGTGCCAGCAGCTTAGTCTCGGAGGCCCAGTACTTC. This translates into CASSLVSEAQYF.

V usage is TRBV5-5 and J usage is TRBJ1-2; TRBD1 matches at 8 bases. This CDR3 contains 17 residues. Germline CDR1 is SGHKS and CDR2 is YYEKEE (reference sequence). The junction had 15 bases not matched to a gene; V was cut back by 4 bases and J by 4 bases. DNA for the CDR3: TGTGCCAGCAGCCCTTGGGACAGGAGGAGTCTCAGCTATGGCTACACCTTC. Translated: CASSPWDRRSLSYGYTF. The full variable domain, with the rest looked up from reference TRBV5-5 and TRBJ1-2, is DAGVTQSPTHLIKTRGQQVTLRCSPISGHKSVSWYQQVLGQGPQFIFQYYEKEERGRGNFPDRFSARQFPNYSSELNVNALLLGDSALYLCASSPWDRRSLSYGYTFGSGTRLTVV.

This clonotype was picked up a small number of times. This chain joins TRBV14 and TRBJ2-1; D perhaps matches TRBD2 (5 bases). The CDR3 is 16 amino acids. Germline V gene lookup returns CDR1 SGHDN and CDR2 FVKESK. The V end was cut by 4 bases, the J end by 3 bases, with 16 bases between. CDR3 residues: CASSPLAAGIYNEQFF. CDR3 DNA: TGTGCCAGCAGCCCTTTGGCCGCGGGTATCTACAATGAGCAGTTCTTC.

This clonotype was counted many times. The V and J genes are TRBV24-1 and TRBJ1-1, with D unclear. Per germline, CDR1 KGHDR and CDR2 SFDVKD. This CDR3 is 17 amino acids long. V lost 0 bases, J lost 1 base, and 14 bases lay in between. CDR3 amino acids: CATSDLERVGRNTEAFF. CDR3 DNA: TGTGCCACCAGTGATTTGGAGAGGGTTGGGCGGAACACTGAAGCTTTCTTT.

This clonotype has ten or more counts. The chain couples TRBV20-1 to TRBJ2-7; 7 nucleotides align to TRBD2. CDR3 length: 17 amino acids. CDR1 DFQATT and CDR2 SNEGSKA come from the germline V gene (reference sequence). V lost 6 bases to trimming and J lost 5 bases; unmatched junction nucleotides: 22. The CDR3 loop is CSAKRVRTSRSFHEQYF. CDR3 coding DNA: TGCAGTGCCAAACGCGTCAGGACTAGTAGGTCTTTCCACGAGCAGTACTTC.

This chain connects TRBV2 to TRBJ1-2, with a possible D match to TRBD1 (5 bases). The germline V and J ends were trimmed by 3 bases and 0 bases, with 11 bases remaining between them. Germline values: CDR1 SNHLY, CDR2 FYNNEI. This CDR3 region has 15 residues. In DNA, the CDR3 is TGTGCCAGCAGTGACGGTCCGGGGGCTAACTATGGCTACACCTTC. Its translation is CASSDGPGANYGYTF.

V usage is TRBV4-3 and J usage is TRBJ2-3; 9 nucleotides agree with TRBD1. With 4 bases clipped from V and 4 bases from J, the junction kept 9 bases outside the gene matches. The V gene's germline CDR1 is LGHNA and CDR2 YSLEER. The CDR3 spans 16 residues. CDR3 loop: CASSPSIGQGSDTQYF. The CDR3 nucleotides are TGCGCCAGCAGCCCATCAATAGGACAGGGGTCAGATACGCAGTATTTT.

This clonotype was seen a handful of times. The chain joins TRBV9 to TRBJ2-7, with 7 nucleotides matching TRBD2. V lost 0 bases to trimming and J lost 2 bases; unmatched junction nucleotides: 5. The CDR3 runs to 15 residues. Germline-derived CDR1 and CDR2 are SGDLS and YYNGEE. Here the CDR3 reads CASSVGAGTAYEQYF. In nucleotides, the CDR3 is TGTGCCAGCAGCGTAGGAGCGGGGACGGCCTACGAGCAGTACTTC.

There are a few counts of this clonotype. A read error may be the cause here, since a much bigger clone is one base away. V usage is TRBV20-1 and J usage is TRBJ2-7; 9 bases are shared with TRBD1. CDR1 is DFQATT and CDR2 is SNEGSKA in the germline V gene (reference sequence). This CDR3 is built from 13 residues. Here the CDR3 DNA reads TGCAGTGCTACAACAGGGGGCGCGTACGAGCAGCACTTC. This translates into CSATTGGAYEQHF.

V gene TRBV7-2 combines with J gene TRBJ1-3; TRBD1 matches at 7 bases. V was pared by 5 bases and J by 0 bases, with 7 bases of the junction left unmatched. The CDR3 is 16 residues long. Germline CDR1 is SGHTA and CDR2 is FQGNSA. DNA for the CDR3: TGTGCCAGCAGCCCGGGGACAGCCAACTCTGGAAACACCATATATTTT. It yields the protein CASSPGTANSGNTIYF.

This clonotype has at least ten counts. CDR3 bases: TGTGCCAGCAGGGGAAGGGGAGACAGGGTGGTCACAGATACGCAGTATTTT. This codes for CASRGRGDRVVTDTQYF. V usage is TRBV11-2 and J usage is TRBJ2-3, with 7 nucleotides matching TRBD1. The CDR3 has 17 residues. J lost 2 bases, V lost 6 bases, and 14 bases had no gene match. Looked up from germline, CDR1 is SGHAT and CDR2 is FQNNGV.

Many counts were recorded for this clonotype. The rearrangement links TRBV12-3 or TRBV12-4 to TRBJ2-5, with a possible D match to TRBD2 (6 bases). The CDR3 consists of 16 residues. V gave up 5 bases and J gave up 0 bases, with 16 bases separating them. The CDR3 DNA reads as TGTGCCAGCAGTCCACCGGGACTGGGGTACCAAGAGACCCAGTACTTC. Its protein is CASSPPGLGYQETQYF.